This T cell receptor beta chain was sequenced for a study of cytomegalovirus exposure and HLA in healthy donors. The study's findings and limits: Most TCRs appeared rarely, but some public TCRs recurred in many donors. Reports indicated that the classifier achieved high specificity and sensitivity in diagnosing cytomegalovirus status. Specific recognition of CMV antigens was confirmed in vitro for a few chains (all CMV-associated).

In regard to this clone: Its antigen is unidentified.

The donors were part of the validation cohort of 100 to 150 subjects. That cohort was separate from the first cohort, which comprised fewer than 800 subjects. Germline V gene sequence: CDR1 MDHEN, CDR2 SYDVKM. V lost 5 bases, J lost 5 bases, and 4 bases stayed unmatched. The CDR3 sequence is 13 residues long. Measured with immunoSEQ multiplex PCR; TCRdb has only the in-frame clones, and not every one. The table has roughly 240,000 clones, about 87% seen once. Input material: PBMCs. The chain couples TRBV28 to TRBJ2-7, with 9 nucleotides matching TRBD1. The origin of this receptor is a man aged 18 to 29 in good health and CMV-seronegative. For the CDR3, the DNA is TGTGCCAGCAGTCTGGGACAGGGAAACGAGCAGTACTTC. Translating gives CASSLGQGNEQYF.